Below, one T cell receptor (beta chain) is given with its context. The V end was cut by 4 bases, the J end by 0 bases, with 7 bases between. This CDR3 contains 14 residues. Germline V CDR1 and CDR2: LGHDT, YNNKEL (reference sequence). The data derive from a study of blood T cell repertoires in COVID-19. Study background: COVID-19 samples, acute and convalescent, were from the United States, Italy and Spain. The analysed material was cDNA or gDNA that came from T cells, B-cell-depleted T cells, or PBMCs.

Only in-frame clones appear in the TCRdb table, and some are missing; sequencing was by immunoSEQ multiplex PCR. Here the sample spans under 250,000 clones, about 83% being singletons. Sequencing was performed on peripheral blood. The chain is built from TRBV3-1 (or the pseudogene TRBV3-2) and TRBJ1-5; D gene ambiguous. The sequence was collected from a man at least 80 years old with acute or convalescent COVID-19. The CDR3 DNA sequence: TGTGCCAGCAGCCCGAGCCATAGCAATCAGCCCCAGCATTTT. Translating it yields CASSPSHSNQPQHF.